The T cell receptor (beta chain) under discussion was sequenced for a study of shared clonotypes between healthy human individuals. Study-wide results and caveats: About 5% of naive CD4 clonotypes were shared across four donors. Clonotypes not shared had lower generation probabilities than those common to all four donors.

In the case of this clone: The antigen remains unidentified.

From germline, CDR1 is KGHSH and CDR2 LQKENI. CDR3 length equals 15 residues. The J segment lost 1 base and the V segment lost 0 bases, leaving 2 bases of the junction unmatched. 200 to 250 ng DNA, approximately 30,000 T cell genomes, went into each sorted-subset replicate PCR. TCRdb keeps only in-frame clones here, not all; method: immunoSEQ multiplex PCR. This table has roughly 2.6 million clones, approximately 92% appearing once. The source is a man aged 18 to 30 in good health. The specimen was naive CD4+ T cells sorted from blood. Described subset: CD45RA+ positively selected. The chain carries TRBV18 and TRBJ2-7; TRBD2 aligns across 8 bases. The CDR3 coding sequence is TGTGCCAGCTCACCACCTAGCGGGAATTCCTACGAGCAGTACTTC. Amino acid sequence: CASSPPSGNSYEQYF.